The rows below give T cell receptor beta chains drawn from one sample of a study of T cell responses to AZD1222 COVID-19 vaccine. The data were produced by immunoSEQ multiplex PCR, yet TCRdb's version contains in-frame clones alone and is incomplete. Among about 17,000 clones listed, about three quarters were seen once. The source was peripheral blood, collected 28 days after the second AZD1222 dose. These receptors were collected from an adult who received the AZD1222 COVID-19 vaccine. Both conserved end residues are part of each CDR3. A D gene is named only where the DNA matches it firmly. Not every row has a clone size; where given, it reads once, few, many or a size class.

CASSPTGWVEQYF	TGTGCCAGCAGTCCGACAGGGTGGGTCGAGCAGTACTTC	TRBV12-3/TRBV12-4	TRBJ2-7	-	TRBD1
CASSRGTPSGEQYF	TGTGCCAGCAGCCGAGGGACTCCTAGCGGCGAGCAGTACTTC	TRBV3-1/TRBV3-2	TRBJ2-7	-	TRBD2
CASSRLTGTGEEGSPLHF	TGTGCCAGCAGCAGACTAACCGGGACAGGGGAGGAAGGCTCACCCCTCCACTTT	TRBV28	TRBJ1-6	-	TRBD1
CASSMVGRAGEQYF	TGTGCCAGTAGTATGGTGGGCAGGGCAGGCGAGCAGTACTTC	TRBV19	TRBJ2-7	-	-
CSAWDTYEQYF	TGCAGTGCATGGGACACCTACGAGCAGTACTTC	TRBV20-1	TRBJ2-7	-	-
CASRGRGEQYF	TGTGCCAGCAGGGGTCGGGGAGAGCAGTACTTC	TRBV27	TRBJ2-7	-	-
CASSQVVGRGQYF	TGCGCCAGCAGCCAAGTGGTGGGTAGGGGGCAGTACTTC	TRBV4-3	TRBJ2-7	-	-
CASSLRGLVREDSPLHF	TGTGCCAGCAGCTTAAGGGGATTAGTCAGGGAGGATTCACCCCTCCACTTT	TRBV7-2	TRBJ1-6	-	-
CAISEQGNTGAGF	TGTGCCATCAGTGAGCAAGGGAATACTGGGGCCGGCTTC	TRBV10-3	TRBJ1-2	-	-
CASSPRGGGVDTQYF	TGCGCCAGCAGCCCCCGTGGCGGGGGGGTGGATACGCAGTATTTT	TRBV4-3	TRBJ2-3	once	TRBD2
CASSLRVAGSPLHF	TGTGCCAGCAGCTTGCGGGTCGCCGGTTCACCCCTCCACTTT	TRBV5-4	TRBJ1-6	-	-
CASSQGWAREKLFF	TGTGCCAGCAGCCAAGGGTGGGCTAGAGAAAAACTGTTTTTT	TRBV3-1/TRBV3-2	TRBJ1-4	-	-
CASSYSRMNTEAFF	TGTGCCAGCAGTTACTCCCGCATGAACACTGAAGCTTTCTTT	TRBV6-2/TRBV6-3	TRBJ1-1	few	-
CASSLDGGELTDTQYF	TGTGCCAGCAGCTTAGACGGCGGGGAGCTCACAGATACGCAGTATTTT	TRBV7-9	TRBJ2-3	-	-
CASSLRQGRGYEQYF	TGTGCCAGCAGCCTACGACAGGGACGGGGTTACGAGCAGTACTTC	TRBV7-9	TRBJ2-7	-	TRBD1
CASSDGVAGGQTQYF	TGTGCCAGCAGTGACGGAGTAGCGGGGGGGCAAACGCAGTATTTT	TRBV9	TRBJ2-3	-	TRBD2
CASSYSVGGLGNTIYF	TGTGCCAGCAGTTACTCGGTTGGAGGGTTGGGAAACACCATATATTTT	TRBV6-5	TRBJ1-3	-	-
CASSARGNEKLFF	TGCGCCAGCAGTGCTCGGGGGAATGAAAAACTGTTTTTT	TRBV10-2	TRBJ1-4	-	-
CARSLGETRAQPQHF	TGTGCCAGAAGCTTGGGCGAAACAAGGGCTCAGCCCCAGCATTTT	TRBV5-3	TRBJ1-5	-	-
CSAQGALPGEKLFF	TGCAGCGCCCAAGGGGCCCTACCTGGTGAAAAACTGTTTTTT	TRBV29-1	TRBJ1-4	-	-
CASSLVGWEQYF	TGTGCCAGCAGCTTAGTAGGGTGGGAGCAGTACTTC	TRBV7-2	TRBJ2-7	-	-
CAWGTGGNQPQHF	TGTGCCTGGGGAACAGGGGGCAATCAGCCCCAGCATTTT	TRBV30	TRBJ1-5	-	TRBD1
CASSSSGGNEKLFF	TGTGCCAGCAGTTCGTCAGGGGGAAATGAAAAACTGTTTTTT	TRBV28	TRBJ1-4	-	TRBD1
CAWSVALPSYEQYF	TGTGCCTGGAGTGTAGCACTACCCTCCTACGAGCAGTACTTC	TRBV30	TRBJ2-7	few	-
CASSATGDQPQHF	TGTGCCAGCAGCGCGACAGGTGATCAGCCCCAGCATTTT	TRBV7-2	TRBJ1-5	-	-